These 32 T cell receptor beta chains were sequenced from one sample in a study of beta chain features in type 1 diabetes. The sequenced template was cDNA made from the entire isolated RNA. Sequenced by immunoSEQ multiplex PCR; TCRdb stores in-frame clones only, minus some. Of fewer than 650,000 clones in the sample, roughly 16% were seen once. Sequences were obtained from naive CD4+ T cells from blood. The receptors stem from a man between 18 and 29 years old in good health.

The chain has TRBV30 and TRBJ2-7; a weak D match, TRBD1 (5 bases). This CDR3 is 11 amino acids long. Germline V lookup: CDR1 GTSNPN, CDR2 SVGIG (reference sequence). The V end lost 1 base, the J end lost 9 bases, and 10 bases lay between the germline ends. In DNA form, the CDR3 reads TGTGCCTGGAGTGGTTCAGGGCTGCAGTACTTC. It translates to CAWSGSGLQYF.

This clone came up a few times. The chain uses TRBV5-4 and TRBJ2-2, with D tentatively TRBD1 (6 bases). The ends were cut back, 1 base at V and 4 bases at J, with 11 bases in the middle. The CDR3 runs 15 residues. Germline CDR1 SGHNT, CDR2 YYREEE (reference sequence). CDR3 in DNA: TGTGCCAGCAGCTTGAAGGGGGTTGGCACCGGGGAGCTGTTTTTT. Its protein is CASSLKGVGTGELFF.

The J gene is TRBJ1-1, the V gene TRBV6-4; D gene uncertain. Germline assignment: CDR1 MRHNA and CDR2 SNTAGT. The CDR3 has 11 residues. V lost 0 bases to trimming and J lost 10 bases, with 6 bases between them. This chain's CDR3 is CASSDSSGAFF. CDR3 DNA: TGTGCCAGCAGTGACTCATCGGGAGCTTTCTTT.

Only a few counts were recorded for this clone. The chain couples TRBV5-4 to TRBJ2-4, with D possibly TRBD1 on 6 matching bases. Germline V gene data show CDR1 as SGHNT and CDR2 as YYREEE (reference sequence). This CDR3 is 14 amino acids long. V was trimmed by 2 bases and J by 8 bases, leaving 14 bases between them. DNA for the CDR3: TGTGCCAGCAGCTTACAGGGAGTGAGGGACATTCAGTACTTC. It is translated as CASSLQGVRDIQYF.

This clone turned up a few times. The CDR3 sequence: CASSHKQGAGGYTF. The CDR3 DNA follows: TGCGCCAGCAGCCACAAACAGGGGGCGGGCGGCTACACCTTC. The chain combines TRBV4-1 with TRBJ1-2, with TRBD1 matching over 9 bases. The CDR3 is 14 amino acids. V gave up 3 bases and J gave up 8 bases; unmatched junction bases: 7. In germline, CDR1 is MGHRA, CDR2 YSYEKL.

The J gene is TRBJ2-2, the V gene TRBV11-1; TRBD1 aligns across 7 bases. This CDR3 comprises 15 residues. Germline V gene data show CDR1 as SGHAT and CDR2 as FQDESV (reference sequence). The ends lost 3 bases at V and 1 base at J; junction bases unmatched: 2. CDR3 residues: CASSFGTVNTGELFF. The CDR3 DNA sequence: TGTGCCAGCAGCTTCGGGACAGTGAACACCGGGGAGCTGTTTTTT.

The chain recombines TRBV12-5 with TRBJ2-2; 8 bases agree with TRBD1. Germline trimming cut 5 bases from V and 4 bases from J; bases unmatched to any gene: 3. Germline V CDR1 and CDR2: LGHNT, FRNRAP. CDR3 length equals 14 residues. CDR3 loop: CASGTGGATGELFF. DNA for the CDR3: TGTGCTAGTGGTACAGGGGGTGCCACCGGGGAGCTGTTTTTT.

The V and J genes are TRBV9 and TRBJ2-5; the match to TRBD2 covers 7 bases. The CDR3 loop spans 14 amino acids. V trimming: 7 bases; J trimming: 7 bases; junction bases outside the gene matches: 13. Per the germline V gene, CDR1 is SGDLS and CDR2 is YYNGEE. This CDR3 is CASGPRGGYPTQYF. In DNA form, the CDR3 reads TGTGCCAGCGGCCCTAGGGGAGGGTATCCGACCCAGTACTTC.

The J gene is TRBJ2-5, the V gene TRBV2; 8 bases are a match to TRBD1. There are 16 residues in the CDR3. The germline CDR1 and CDR2 sequences are SNHLY and FYNNEI. V lost 5 bases and J lost 2; bases outside the gene matches: 10. The CDR3 nucleotides read TGTGCCAGCAGTTTAACGGCCGGGACAGGTCAAGAGACCCAGTACTTC. Protein product: CASSLTAGTGQETQYF.

The chain recombines TRBV5-4 with TRBJ2-7; TRBD2 aligns across 7 bases. J lost 7 bases, V lost 4 bases, and 5 bases had no gene match. Germline V gene sequence: CDR1 SGHNT, CDR2 YYREEE (reference sequence). The CDR3 has 12 amino acids. The CDR3 DNA is TGTGCCAGCAGCCCGGGGGGTGGAGAGCAGTACTTC. This gives the protein CASSPGGGEQYF.

V gene TRBV4-3 combines with J gene TRBJ2-4; 10 nucleotides agree with TRBD1. V shed 0 bases, J shed 0 bases, and the junction held 8 bases outside the gene matches. The germline V gene encodes CDR1 LGHNA and CDR2 YSLEER. The CDR3 consists of 19 residues. DNA of the CDR3: TGCGCCAGCAGCCAAGAAAAGGGACAGGGGAAACTAGCCAAAAACATTCAGTACTTC. Its protein is CASSQEKGQGKLAKNIQYF.

The chain employs TRBV5-4 and TRBJ2-7; D is possibly TRBD1 (5 bases). The CDR3 contains 15 residues. Germline V CDR1 and CDR2: SGHNT, YYREEE (reference sequence). Trimming took 0 bases from V and 1 from J, leaving 11 bases between them. CDR3 loop: CASSLVGASSYEQYF. CDR3 nucleotides: TGTGCCAGCAGCTTGGTAGGGGCGTCATCCTACGAGCAGTACTTC.

In its sample, this clone was seen a few times. The chain carries TRBV5-1 and TRBJ2-3; D is possibly TRBD1 (6 bases). In germline, CDR1 is SGHRS, CDR2 YFSETQ. The CDR3 totals 13 residues. Trimming cost V 0 bases and J 8 bases, with 10 bases left between them. CDR3 protein: CASSLAGAGTQYF. The CDR3 DNA is TGCGCCAGCAGCTTGGCAGGGGCTGGTACGCAGTATTTT.

This chain connects TRBV12-5 to TRBJ2-3, with D possibly being TRBD1 or TRBD2 (6 bases each). Germline CDR1 and CDR2: LGHNT and FRNRAP. The CDR3 length is 18 residues. V lost 0 bases and J 0 bases, leaving 16 bases between the germline ends. The CDR3 is CASGLVIWGARSTDTQYF. The CDR3 nucleotides read TGTGCTAGTGGTTTGGTCATCTGGGGGGCCCGGAGCACAGATACGCAGTATTTT.

V is TRBV23-1 and J is TRBJ2-4, with unresolved D. TRBV23-1 carries the ORF label, with uncertain function. This CDR3 comprises 16 residues. V gave up 3 bases and J gave up 2 bases, with 14 bases separating them. For the CDR3, the DNA is TGCGCCAGCAGTCAGTCCTACTCTTTTACCAAAAACATTCAGTACTTC. Amino acids: CASSQSYSFTKNIQYF.

This clone was seen a handful of times. The chain has TRBV19 and TRBJ2-5; 10 nucleotides line up with TRBD1. Germline V CDR1 and CDR2: LNHDA, SQIVND (reference sequence). There are 13 residues in the CDR3. After removal of 9 bases from V and 1 base from J, the junction contained 2 bases not matched to a gene. The CDR3 loop is CASRDRGQETQYF. The CDR3 coding sequence is TGTGCCAGCCGGGACAGGGGCCAAGAGACCCAGTACTTC.

This clone occurred a few times. The gene calls are TRBV5-1 and TRBJ1-1; possible D gene TRBD1, 5 bases. This CDR3 has 15 amino acids. Germline V gives CDR1 SGHRS, CDR2 YFSETQ. V dropped 0 bases and J dropped 4 bases, with 13 bases sitting between them. CDR3 nucleotides: TGCGCCAGCAGCTTGGCCGCCTTGGGGGTCACTGAAGCTTTCTTT. Its translation: CASSLAALGVTEAFF.

This clone has only a few counts. The CDR3 DNA sequence: TGTGCCAGCAGCGACTCCGGGACTGAAGCTTTCTTT. Translating gives CASSDSGTEAFF. This chain links TRBV7-9 with TRBJ1-1, with D uncertain. The CDR3 has 12 amino acids. Germline-derived CDR1 and CDR2 are SEHNR and FQNEAQ (reference sequence). V gave up 5 bases and J gave up 5 bases, with 9 bases separating them.

Details on this clone: Other DNA sequences in the sample encode the same CDR3. The V and J genes are TRBV5-1 and TRBJ2-1, with D possibly being TRBD1 (5 bases). This CDR3 is built from 14 residues. The ends were cut back, 2 bases at V and 1 base at J, with 7 bases in the middle. The germline V gene has CDR1 SGHRS and CDR2 YFSETQ. CDR3 region: CASSFGQSYNEQFF. The DNA of the CDR3 is TGCGCCAGCAGCTTCGGACAATCCTACAATGAGCAGTTCTTC.

In its sample, this clone was seen many times. The rearrangement uses TRBV19 and TRBJ2-4; possible D gene TRBD1, 6 bases. The length of the CDR3 is 16 residues. The germline CDR1 and CDR2 sequences are LNHDA and SQIVND (reference sequence). With 5 bases removed from V and 1 base from J, the gap between germline ends came to 15 bases. The CDR3 nucleotides read TGTGCCAGTAGTCCCACAGGGATGATGGCCAAAAACATTCAGTACTTC. Its protein is CASSPTGMMAKNIQYF.

This clone was seen more than once but under ten times. The J gene is TRBJ1-1, the V gene TRBV7-9, with a weak D call TRBD1 (6 bases). Per the germline V gene, CDR1 is SEHNR and CDR2 is FQNEAQ (reference sequence). Trimming took 6 bases from V and 6 from J, leaving 23 bases between them. The CDR3 spans 16 residues. The CDR3 spells CASSQSSGGGAPEAFF. The CDR3, as DNA: TGTGCCAGCAGTCAAAGCAGTGGGGGCGGGGCCCCTGAAGCTTTCTTT.

On this clone: Different DNA sequences within this sample yield the same CDR3. The chain employs TRBV29-1 and TRBJ1-5, with 7 bases fitting TRBD1. This CDR3 is 12 amino acids long. Per germline, CDR1 SQVTM and CDR2 ANQGSEA. Trimming took 6 bases from V and 2 from J; bases not matched to a gene: 1. CDR3 bases: TGCAGCGTCGGGACAGGCAATCAGCCCCAGCATTTT. Amino acids: CSVGTGNQPQHF.

This chain joins TRBV12-5 and TRBJ2-1, with D perhaps being TRBD1 or TRBD2 (5 bases each). Germline V gene data show CDR1 as LGHNT and CDR2 as FRNRAP. CDR3 size: 13 residues. Between the trimmed V and J ends, which lost 2 bases and 8 bases, there was a span of 10 bases. CDR3 sequence (DNA): TGTGCTAGTGGTTTGTCAAGGGGACATGAGCAGTTCTTC. Encoded protein: CASGLSRGHEQFF.

The gene calls are TRBV2 and TRBJ1-5; 9 bases match TRBD1. Losses at the gene ends were 7 bases for V and 6 bases for J; bases not matched to a gene: 4. The CDR3 covers 13 residues. The germline CDR1 and CDR2 sequences are SNHLY and FYNNEI. The DNA of the CDR3 is TGTGCCAGCACGGGACAGGGAGGTCAGCCCCAGCATTTT. The encoded protein is CASTGQGGQPQHF.

This clone was counted between two and nine times. The chain combines TRBV6-5 with TRBJ2-7, with 9 bases aligning to TRBD1. The CDR3 contains 15 residues. Germline V lookup: CDR1 MNHEY, CDR2 SVGAGI. J was trimmed by 6 bases and V by 6 bases; bases with no gene match: 12. The CDR3 spells CASSNRGPLAGEQYF. The CDR3 nucleotides read TGTGCCAGCAGCAACAGGGGGCCCCTGGCTGGCGAGCAGTACTTC.

The DNA for the CDR3 is TGTGCCAGCCACCGTGGGCGGGGGCTGGGAAAACTGTTTTTT. This codes for CASHRGRGLGKLFF. The chain employs TRBV6-5 and TRBJ1-4; perhaps TRBD1 as D (6 bases). Germline V CDR1 and CDR2: MNHEY, SVGAGI. The CDR3 totals 14 residues. V gave up 8 bases and J gave up 10 bases, with 20 bases separating them.

The chain couples TRBV5-1 to TRBJ2-3; D not certain. Germline loops: CDR1 SGHRS, CDR2 YFSETQ. Trimming removed 3 bases from V and 1 base from J, with 18 bases in between. The CDR3 totals 17 residues. The CDR3 DNA reads TGCGCCAGCAGCTGGCCACCTAACAGTTCCCGCACAGATACGCAGTATTTT. Encoded protein: CASSWPPNSSRTDTQYF.

This clone was picked up a small number of times. The gene calls are TRBV29-1 and TRBJ2-1; 7 bases agree with TRBD1. Germline lookup yields CDR1 SQVTM and CDR2 ANQGSEA. V trimming: 8 bases; J trimming: 0 bases; junction bases outside the gene matches: 4. CDR3 length: 13 residues. In DNA form, the CDR3 reads TGCAGCATACAGGGGTCCTCCTACAATGAGCAGTTCTTC. Its protein product is CSIQGSSYNEQFF.

There are a few counts of this clone. DNA of the CDR3: TGTGCCAGCAGAGGGGTCAGGCCAGATACGCAGTATTTT. This codes for CASRGVRPDTQYF. The chain joins TRBV9 to TRBJ2-3, with D perhaps TRBD1 (5 bases). Trimming stripped 5 bases from V and 4 bases from J, with 11 bases between. CDR1 and CDR2 (germline): SGDLS, YYNGEE. The CDR3 extends over 13 amino acids. The full variable domain, completed using reference TRBV9 and TRBJ2-3, is DSGVTQTPKHLITATGQRVTLRCSPRSGDLSVYWYQQSLDQGLQFLIQYYNGEERAKGNILERFSAQQFPDLHSELNLSSLELGDSALYFCASRGVRPDTQYFGPGTRLTVL.

The chain recombines TRBV23-1 with TRBJ2-7, with a tentative D call TRBD2 (5 bases). TRBV23-1 is an ORF for which the function is uncertain. The germline V and J ends were trimmed by 1 base and 2 bases, with 21 bases remaining between them. The CDR3 has 18 amino acids. Here the CDR3 reads CASSQFPPERARTYEQYF. The CDR3 DNA follows: TGCGCCAGCAGTCAATTTCCTCCGGAGAGGGCCAGAACCTACGAGCAGTACTTC.

In this sample, this clone turned up a few times. The rearrangement joins TRBV2 to TRBJ1-1, with TRBD1 as a possible D gene (5 bases). This CDR3 spans 15 amino acids. V was shortened by 2 bases and J by 0 bases, with 10 bases between the two germline ends. CDR1 is SNHLY and CDR2 is FYNNEI in the germline V gene. The CDR3 spells CASSEYGGMNTEAFF. As DNA, the CDR3 is TGTGCCAGCAGTGAATACGGGGGAATGAACACTGAAGCTTTCTTT.

This clone has more than one count but fewer than ten. The CDR3 bases are TGTGCCGTCCGAGGACAGTTAAGCAATCAGCCCCAGCATTTT. Protein product: CAVRGQLSNQPQHF. This rearrangement joins TRBV10-3 to TRBJ1-5; D possibly corresponds to TRBD1 (6 bases). V lost 11 bases and J lost 1, with 15 bases in between. CDR1 is ENHRY, CDR2 SYGVKD, per germline. This CDR3 region has 14 residues.